This T cell receptor beta chain was sequenced for a study of cytomegalovirus exposure and HLA in healthy donors. Study-wide results and caveats: Clonal expansion was found to be greater in HLA-associated TCR beta chains than in equally common others in a later analysis. An Asian-associated ancestry cluster reportedly showed fewer N-insertions than the approximately 670-donor mean in a later analysis. Most CMV-associated TCR beta chains were later found to appear HLA-restricted.

This CDR3 spans 17 amino acids. V was pared by 4 bases and J by 5 bases, with 7 bases of the junction left unmatched. Germline lookup yields CDR1 MGHRA and CDR2 YSYEKL. PCR employed 60 Vbeta and 13 Jbeta primers. Generated by immunoSEQ multiplex PCR, the TCRdb table keeps only in-frame clones and is missing some. The table shows approximately 130,000 clones, with about 80% occurring only once. Concerning this clone itself: The antigen is unknown.

The J gene is TRBJ2-3, the V gene TRBV4-1, with 15 nucleotides matching TRBD2. The sample consisted of PBMCs. The TCR sequence derives from a man aged 50-59 years in good health and CMV-seronegative. The CDR3 DNA sequence: TGCGCCAGCAGCCCCTCGGGACTAGCGGGAGGAGGAGATACGCAGTATTTT. Amino acid sequence: CASSPSGLAGGGDTQYF.